The rows below give T cell receptor beta chains drawn from one sample of a study of blood T cell repertoires in COVID-19. TCRdb's table, derived via immunoSEQ multiplex PCR, lists solely in-frame clones and lacks some. The sample contains about 250,000 clones, around 85% of which appear only once. The specimen sequenced was peripheral blood. The source is a man aged 80 or over with acute or convalescent COVID-19. Each CDR3 is given with its conserved first and last residue. D genes are given only for firm matches. Only some rows state a clone size, as once, few, many or a class for expanded clones.

size	V	J	D	CDR3	DNA
-	TRBV7-2	TRBJ2-2	-	CASSLGRRGTGELFF	TGTGCCAGCAGCTTAGGTCGTAGGGGTACCGGGGAGCTGTTTTTT
-	TRBV6-5	TRBJ1-2	TRBD1	CASSTDRGVYGYTF	TGTGCCAGCAGTACAGACAGGGGGGTCTATGGCTACACCTTC
-	TRBV27	TRBJ2-2	-	CASRSGVRNTGELFF	TGTGCCAGCAGATCAGGGGTAAGGAACACCGGGGAGCTGTTTTTT
-	TRBV12-3/TRBV12-4	TRBJ1-1	-	CASTLGTRAFF	TGTGCCAGCACCTTAGGGACACGAGCTTTCTTT
-	TRBV7-9	TRBJ2-5	-	CASSLGEQGKGETQYF	TGTGCCAGCAGCTTAGGAGAACAGGGCAAAGGGGAGACCCAGTACTTC
-	TRBV5-1	TRBJ1-6	TRBD1	CASSPGTGTNSPLHF	TGCGCCAGCAGCCCGGGGACAGGGACAAATTCACCCCTCCACTTT
-	TRBV12-5	TRBJ2-3	-	CASGLVRGRETDTQYF	TGTGCTAGTGGTTTGGTACGGGGGCGGGAGACAGATACGCAGTATTTT
-	TRBV18	TRBJ1-4	-	CASSPSAYNEKLFF	TGTGCCAGCTCACCCTCCGCCTATAATGAAAAACTGTTTTTT
once	TRBV18	TRBJ1-6	TRBD1	CASSRDSANSPLHF	TGTGCCAGCTCAAGGGACAGCGCGAATTCACCCCTCCACTTT
-	TRBV7-2	TRBJ1-2	-	CASSLAPGNYGYTF	TGTGCCAGCAGCTTAGCGCCAGGAAACTATGGCTACACCTTC
-	TRBV18	TRBJ2-3	-	CASCKGASTDTQYF	TGTGCCAGCTGTAAAGGGGCAAGCACAGATACGCAGTATTTT
once	TRBV5-1	TRBJ1-3	-	CASSLQGSGNTIYF	TGCGCCAGCAGCTTGCAGGGTTCTGGAAACACCATATATTTT
-	TRBV28	TRBJ2-2	-	CASSPPHTGELFF	TGTGCCAGCAGTCCCCCTCACACCGGGGAGCTGTTTTTT
-	TRBV7-7	TRBJ2-7	-	CASSLDSDRRYYEQYF	TGTGCCAGCAGCTTAGATTCTGACAGGCGTTACTACGAGCAGTACTTC
-	TRBV15	TRBJ2-7	-	CATSSSTGITYEQYF	TGTGCCACCAGCAGCTCTACAGGGATAACATACGAGCAGTACTTC
once	TRBV18	TRBJ2-7	TRBD1	CASSRPRGGFEQYF	TGTGCCAGCTCACGGCCTAGAGGGGGCTTCGAGCAGTACTTC
few	TRBV28	TRBJ2-1	-	CASSSGQRYNEQFF	TGTGCCAGCAGTTCCGGACAGAGATACAATGAGCAGTTCTTC
-	TRBV18	TRBJ2-1	-	CASSPAGRPTHNEQFF	TGTGCCAGCTCACCAGCAGGCAGGCCAACTCACAATGAGCAGTTCTTC
-	TRBV5-1	TRBJ2-7	TRBD1	CASSLGTGGGEQYF	TGCGCCAGCAGCTTGGGGACAGGGGGCGGCGAGCAGTACTTC
-	TRBV5-1	TRBJ1-1	TRBD1	CASSLGGTENTEAFF	TGCGCCAGCAGCTTGGGCGGGACAGAGAACACTGAAGCTTTCTTT
-	TRBV5-6	TRBJ2-7	TRBD1	CASSLIGTALSYEQYF	TGTGCCAGCAGCTTGATCGGGACAGCACTTTCCTACGAGCAGTACTTC
-	TRBV5-1	TRBJ2-2	-	CASSPSSSNTGELFF	TGCGCCAGCAGCCCTTCGAGCTCAAACACCGGGGAGCTGTTTTTT
once	TRBV7-6	TRBJ2-1	TRBD1	CASSPHRGDNEQFF	TGTGCCAGCAGCCCCCACAGGGGGGACAATGAGCAGTTCTTC
-	TRBV6-5	TRBJ1-6	TRBD1	CASSSTGTGSPLHF	TGTGCCAGCAGTTCGACAGGGACGGGCTCACCCCTCCACTTT
-	TRBV3-1/TRBV3-2	TRBJ1-2	TRBD1	CASSQGGGSGYTF	TGTGCCAGCAGCCAAGGAGGGGGCAGTGGCTACACCTTC
-	TRBV3-1/TRBV3-2	TRBJ2-7	-	CASSQDSAGLYF	TGTGCCAGCAGCCAAGATTCAGCAGGGCTGTACTTC
-	TRBV9	TRBJ1-1	-	CASSVKAGAEAFF	TGTGCCAGCAGCGTAAAGGCGGGCGCTGAAGCTTTCTTT
-	TRBV7-9	TRBJ1-4	-	CASSLVRGAPANEKLFF	TGTGCCAGCAGCCTAGTTCGCGGGGCGCCAGCTAATGAAAAACTGTTTTTT
few	TRBV28	TRBJ2-7	TRBD1	CASSDPGQGSYEQYF	TGTGCCAGCAGTGACCCGGGACAGGGGTCCTACGAGCAGTACTTC
-	TRBV24-1	TRBJ1-2	TRBD1	CATSDFRDRGHGYTF	TGTGCCACCAGTGATTTTCGGGACAGGGGGCACGGCTACACCTTC
-	TRBV28	TRBJ2-5	-	CASSPTQGRRQETQYF	TGTGCCAGCAGTCCTACCCAGGGAAGGCGCCAAGAGACCCAGTACTTC
-	TRBV30	TRBJ1-3	-	CAWKRGSTGNTIYF	TGTGCCTGGAAACGCGGGAGTACTGGAAACACCATATATTTT
-	TRBV7-8	TRBJ2-7	TRBD1	CASSLGPRQGPMYEQYF	TGTGCCAGCAGCTTAGGCCCACGACAGGGTCCCATGTACGAGCAGTACTTC
-	TRBV18	TRBJ2-5	-	CASSAATETQYF	TGTGCCAGCTCCGCGGCTACGGAGACCCAGTACTTC
-	TRBV30	TRBJ1-1	-	CAWSVGANTEAFF	TGTGCCTGGAGTGTCGGTGCTAACACTGAAGCTTTCTTT
-	TRBV5-6	TRBJ1-6	-	CASRPRNSGLNNSPLHF	TGTGCCAGCAGACCCCGAAATTCAGGGCTTAATAATTCACCCCTCCACTTT
once	TRBV19	TRBJ2-4	-	CASSTRQVLPGNIQYF	TGTGCCAGTAGTACCCGACAGGTACTCCCTGGAAACATTCAGTACTTC
-	TRBV23-1	TRBJ1-1	-	CASISTHQRQGLRENTEAFF	TGCGCCAGCATCTCGACCCACCAACGACAAGGACTAAGGGAGAACACTGAAGCTTTCTTT
-	TRBV9	TRBJ2-2	TRBD2	CASSASSGGAGELFF	TGTGCCAGCAGCGCTTCTAGCGGGGGGGCCGGGGAGCTGTTTTTT
-	TRBV5-6	TRBJ2-6	-	CASSLEGVLSGANVLTF	TGTGCCAGCAGCTTGGAGGGGGTTTTGAGCGGGGCCAACGTCCTGACTTTC
-	TRBV27	TRBJ2-5	TRBD1	CASRDRQGSWETQYF	TGTGCCAGCAGGGACCGACAGGGGTCATGGGAGACCCAGTACTTC
few	TRBV12-3/TRBV12-4	TRBJ2-7	-	CASSNLLYEQYF	TGTGCCAGCAGCAACCTACTTTACGAGCAGTACTTC
-	TRBV6-5	TRBJ1-5	TRBD1	CASSSSGTGVQPQHF	TGTGCCAGCAGTTCCTCGGGGACAGGGGTTCAGCCCCAGCATTTT